This paragraph covers one T cell receptor (beta chain) sequence. Its specificity is not known. The data stem from a study of long-term antiretroviral therapy in people with HIV. General study findings and limits: Repertoires in HIV (unlike those of controls) had narrower CDR3 length ranges. Clonal populations expanded prior to ART predominated within the repertoire at all time points. On ART adherence, viral resistance or therapy changes, no data were available. Blood, drawn from 2004 to 2017, may reflect older ART regimens.

Samples were assayed with immunoSEQ v3.0 at survey level. Assay used: immunoSEQ multiplex PCR; TCRdb lists only in-frame clones, some missing. The sample has under 15,000 clones; about 80% are singletons. The V gene's germline CDR1 is SEHNR and CDR2 FQNEAQ (reference sequence). The CDR3 totals 12 residues. The V gene lost 7 bases and the J gene lost 8 bases, with 14 bases spanning the gap. The source material was unsorted PBMCs, sampled roughly 3.4 years before starting antiretroviral therapy. The origin of this receptor is a man in his forties with HIV. The chain carries TRBV7-9 and TRBJ1-1; tentatively, D is TRBD1 (5 bases). The CDR3 bases are TGTGCCAGCACCCGAGTTGGGGGAGAAGCTTTCTTT. It is translated as CASTRVGGEAFF.